A selection of T cell receptor beta chains follows, all from one sample in a study of OX40 agonist ivuxolimab in advanced cancers. Generated by immunoSEQ multiplex PCR, the TCRdb table keeps only in-frame clones and is missing some. The sample yields about 63,000 clones, around nine tenths seen once. Sequencing was performed on CD4+ or CD8+ T cells sorted from blood, taken in a trial of the OX40 agonist ivuxolimab. The receptors come from an adult with an advanced solid tumor such as melanoma, head and neck, liver or kidney cancer. CDR3s include the opening cysteine and the closing phenylalanine or tryptophan. A D gene is named only where the DNA matches it firmly. Size tells how often a clone was seen (once, few, many) or the class of an expanded clone, and some rows leave it out.

J | size | D | V | CDR3 | DNA
TRBJ1-2 | . | . | TRBV5-6 | CASSFHRAGGYTF | TGTGCCAGCAGCTTCCACAGGGCGGGTGGCTACACCTTC
TRBJ2-1 | . | TRBD2 | TRBV19 | CASSTPGVSGRDEQFF | TGTGCCAGTAGTACTCCAGGGGTGAGCGGGAGGGATGAGCAGTTCTTC
TRBJ2-3 | once | TRBD2 | TRBV18 | CASSFTEASGMRADTQYF | TGTGCCAGCTCTTTCACGGAGGCTAGCGGGATGAGGGCAGATACGCAGTATTTT
TRBJ2-7 | few | . | TRBV10-1 | CASSESRQSYEQYF | TGCGCCAGCAGTGAGTCGCGACAGAGCTACGAGCAGTACTTC
TRBJ2-1 | few | . | TRBV28 | CASSPLVNEQFF | TGTGCCAGCAGTCCTCTAGTGAATGAGCAGTTCTTC
TRBJ1-2 | . | . | TRBV5-6 | CATAHGGYQSNYGYTF | TGTGCCACCGCCCATGGTGGCTATCAGTCTAACTATGGCTACACCTTC
TRBJ1-6 | . | . | TRBV11-3 | CASSLVSGIDSPLHF | TGTGCCAGCAGCTTAGTGTCGGGGATCGATTCACCCCTCCACTTT
TRBJ2-5 | . | . | TRBV19 | CASSFGHTQETQYF | TGTGCCAGTAGTTTCGGACATACCCAAGAGACCCAGTACTTC
TRBJ2-3 | . | TRBD1 | TRBV5-6 | CASSLRAGQGAVDTQYF | TGTGCCAGCAGCTTGAGGGCCGGACAGGGGGCTGTAGATACGCAGTATTTT
TRBJ1-1 | . | . | TRBV10-2 | CASSDSNLNTEAFF | TGCGCCAGCAGTGACAGCAACCTGAACACTGAAGCTTTCTTT
TRBJ2-7 | few | TRBD2 | TRBV27 | CASRSGGGGSYEQYF | TGTGCCAGCAGATCGGGCGGGGGAGGGTCCTACGAGCAGTACTTC
TRBJ2-5 | . | . | TRBV6-6 | CASSYSMAIGTQYF | TGTGCCAGCAGTTACTCGATGGCGATTGGGACCCAGTACTTC
TRBJ2-7 | . | TRBD2 | TRBV19 | CASSIAGGPSYEQYF | TGTGCCAGTAGTATTGCGGGAGGGCCTTCATACGAGCAGTACTTC
TRBJ1-2 | . | . | TRBV7-8 | CASSPYIGRGANYGYTF | TGTGCCAGCAGCCCGTATATTGGGCGGGGGGCTAACTATGGCTACACCTTC
TRBJ1-2 | . | TRBD1 | TRBV29-1 | CSVQRQGAYGYTF | TGCAGCGTACAGCGACAGGGGGCCTATGGCTACACCTTC
TRBJ2-7 | . | . | TRBV15 | CATVKDQPPYEQYF | TGTGCCACCGTTAAAGACCAGCCGCCCTACGAGCAGTACTTC
TRBJ1-5 | . | TRBD1 | TRBV6-5 | CASRSDRGGNQPQHF | TGTGCCAGCAGATCCGACAGGGGGGGAAATCAGCCCCAGCATTTT
TRBJ2-4 | . | TRBD2 | TRBV7-8 | CASSLGQVRRLLAASKNIQYF | TGTGCCAGCAGCTTAGGGCAAGTAAGGAGATTGCTAGCGGCGAGCAAAAACATTCAGTACTTC
TRBJ2-3 | once | . | TRBV29-1 | CSVLQATADTQYF | TGCAGCGTCCTTCAGGCAACGGCGGATACGCAGTATTTT
TRBJ1-5 | . | . | TRBV5-5 | CASSRSRGDNQPQHF | TGTGCCAGCAGCCGGTCTCGGGGTGACAATCAGCCCCAGCATTTT
TRBJ2-7 | once | . | TRBV21-1 | CASSRGDRGQYNEQYF | TGTGCCAGCAGCAGGGGGGACAGGGGGCAGTATAATGAGCAGTACTTC
TRBJ2-2 | . | TRBD2 | TRBV7-8 | CASSILAGVTGELFF | TGTGCCAGCAGCATCCTAGCGGGGGTCACCGGGGAGCTGTTTTTT